This T cell receptor (beta chain) was sequenced in a study of cytomegalovirus exposure and HLA in healthy donors. On the study more broadly: There were about 85 million unique TCRs (from HLA-typed donors) in an early data release.

The PCR used 60 Vbeta and 13 Jbeta primers. Libraries were prepared by immunoSEQ multiplex PCR; TCRdb keeps only in-frame clonotypes and omits some of them. The repertoire holds about 140,000 clones, with 80% to 85% as singletons. As to this clone: Its matching antigen is unknown.

Germline CDR1 is MNHEY and CDR2 is SVGAGI. The CDR3 has 15 amino acids. V was pared by 0 bases and J by 2 bases, with 8 bases between. Study results and caveats: Per a later analysis, HLA-associated TCR beta chains showed more clonal expansion than other, equally common TCR beta chains. Reports described diagnosis of cytomegalovirus status by the classifier as highly specific and sensitive. Earlier findings revealed that most TCR beta V segments proved productive either about 90% or about 30% of the time.

What was sequenced was PBMCs. This TCR was recovered from a female donor in good health and CMV-seronegative. The chain is built from TRBV6-5 and TRBJ1-3; D remains unclear. Here the CDR3 reads CASSYSRRTGNTIYF. CDR3 coding DNA: TGTGCCAGCAGTTACTCCAGGCGAACTGGAAACACCATATATTTT.